This TCR beta chain was obtained from a study of blood T cell repertoires in COVID-19. Turning to the study itself: Whether acute or convalescent, the COVID-19 samples came from the United States, Italy and Spain. PBMCs, B-cell-depleted T cells, or T cells provided the cDNA or gDNA that made up the material.

Germline CDR1 reads DFQATT; CDR2 reads SNEGSKA (reference sequence). The CDR3 length is 13 residues. J was trimmed by 4 bases and V by 3 bases; bases with no gene match: 3. Original handling: Quantification of nucleated cells was approximated via reference gene primer amplification. Generated by immunoSEQ multiplex PCR, the TCRdb table keeps only in-frame clones and is missing some. Clone size and V and J calls were adopted from that table, with D and trimming inferred from the DNA. The sample consists of over 200,000 clones, 88% of them appearing once. The clonotype was recovered from a woman aged 60 to 75 with acute or convalescent COVID-19. Sequenced input: peripheral blood. The V call is TRBV20-1, the J call TRBJ2-3, with TRBD1 matching over 8 bases. The CDR3 loop is CSASQGAADTQYF. Written as DNA, the CDR3 is TGCAGTGCTAGTCAGGGGGCTGCAGATACGCAGTATTTT.